The 19 T cell receptor beta chains reported below all come from one sample, sequenced in a study of blood T cells in healthy people across ages (dated by TCRdb to between 2015 and 2017). Receptor amplification or capture employed 5' RACE. Sequencer: Illumina HiSeq 2500. A second about 7 to 12 cycle PCR used a sample-barcoded 5' primer and a J-beta primer mix. TCRdb itself trimmed the public reads at Q25 with fastp, ran MiXCR and retained productive beta chains. Duplicate CDR3 protein sequences are folded into a single record with the most common DNA and genes. The table for this sample lists hundreds of thousands of distinct CDR3 sequences; more than 40% of them were counted only once. Together, the top ten hold around a third of the sample. The sequenced sample was blood. These TCRs come from a woman aged 55 to 70 in good health.

This chain joins TRBV25-1 and TRBJ2-3; the D gene is possibly TRBD1 (8 bases). Germline CDR1 reads MGHDK; CDR2 reads SYGVNS. V shed 8 bases and J shed 4 bases, with 19 bases lying between them. The length of the CDR3 is 15 residues. The DNA for the CDR3 is TGTGCCAGCCTTCCTGACAGGGGAGGGGCAGATACGCAGTATTTT. Amino acids: CASLPDRGGADTQYF.

The genes are TRBV27 and TRBJ2-3, with 7 bases fitting TRBD1. Germline V gives CDR1 MNHEY, CDR2 SMNVEV (reference sequence). CDR3 length equals 13 residues. V was clipped by 5 bases and J by 4 bases; unmatched bases: 3. DNA of the CDR3: TGTGCCAGCAGTAATACAGGGGCAGATACGCAGTATTTT. Its translation is CASSNTGADTQYF.

The rearrangement links TRBV7-3 to TRBJ2-1; 9 bases are shared with TRBD2. Trimming cost V 5 bases and J 7 bases; bases outside gene matches: 9. This CDR3 spans 15 amino acids. Germline V gene data show CDR1 as SGHTA and CDR2 as FQGTGA. DNA of the CDR3: TGTGCCAGCAGCCCTATAGCGGGAGTCAGAAATGAGCAGTTCTTC. Protein: CASSPIAGVRNEQFF. Combining the CDR3 with reference TRBV7-3 and TRBJ2-1 gives the whole variable domain GAGVSQTPSNKVTEKGKYVELRCDPISGHTALYWYRQSLGQGPEFLIYFQGTGAADDSGLPNDRFFAVRPEGSVSTLKIQRTERGDSAVYLCASSPIAGVRNEQFFGPGTRLTVL.

This chain joins TRBV29-1 and TRBJ2-5; TRBD2 aligns across 12 bases. Looked up from germline, CDR1 is SQVTM and CDR2 is ANQGSEA. This CDR3 is 13 amino acids long. J was trimmed by 11 bases and V by 4 bases; bases with no gene match: 8. CDR3 sequence (DNA): TGCAGCGTTGGCGGACTAGCGGGAAGGGAGCAGTACTTC. It translates to CSVGGLAGREQYF.

This clonotype was observed a handful of times. CDR3 residues: CASSLATNTDTQYF. CDR3 nucleotides: TGCGCCAGCAGCTTGGCAACAAACACAGATACGCAGTATTTT. V gene TRBV5-1 combines with J gene TRBJ2-3; D ambiguous. Germline CDR1 reads SGHRS; CDR2 reads YFSETQ. V was shortened by 0 bases and J by 2 bases, with 7 bases between the two germline ends. The CDR3 consists of 14 residues. Based on the CDR3 plus reference TRBV5-1 and TRBJ2-3, the full variable domain is KAGVTQTPRYLIKTRGQQVTLSCSPISGHRSVSWYQQTPGQGLQFLFEYFSETQRNKGNFPGRFSGRQFSNSRSEMNVSTLELGDSALYLCASSLATNTDTQYFGPGTRLTVL.

On this clonotype itself: The junction does not match germline at one end; this may be a read error. The J gene is TRBJ2-7, the V gene TRBV5-5, with 11 nucleotides matching TRBD1. CDR1 SGHKS and CDR2 YYEKEE come from the germline V gene (reference sequence). The CDR3 totals 15 residues. This CDR3 is CVSSFAGTGGYEQYF. The CDR3 nucleotides read TGTGTCAGCAGCTTTGCCGGGACAGGGGGTTACGAGCAGTACTTC.

This chain connects TRBV12-3 or TRBV12-4 to TRBJ2-5; D call uncertain. The DNA matches TRBJ2-7 better at its end, which makes the J call doubtful. This CDR3 comprises 15 residues. The CDR3 bases are TGTGCCAGCAGTTTGGCCCTCGACCGAACCTGCGAGCAGTACTTC. It translates to CASSLALDRTCEQYF.

The V gene is TRBV7-6, the J gene TRBJ2-6; tentatively, D is TRBD1 (5 bases). In germline, CDR1 is SGHVS, CDR2 FNYEAQ. V was cut by 0 bases and J by 0 bases, with 9 bases left in between. This CDR3 is built from 17 residues. The CDR3 is CASSLAAGPSGANVLTF. The CDR3 DNA reads TGTGCCAGCAGCTTAGCGGCAGGGCCCTCTGGGGCCAACGTCCTGACTTTC.

This clonotype has only a few counts. In nucleotides, the CDR3 is TGTGCCACCGGGGTTAATACCGGGACCGCCGCGAACACCGGGGAGCTGTTTTTT. Encoded protein: CATGVNTGTAANTGELFF. The rearrangement joins TRBV24-1 to TRBJ2-2, with D perhaps TRBD1 or TRBD2 (5 bases each). Per the germline V gene, CDR1 is KGHDR and CDR2 is SFDVKD. This CDR3 region has 18 residues. Trimming removed 9 bases at V and 0 bases at J, with 22 bases between.

The rearrangement uses TRBV29-1 and TRBJ1-2, with unresolved D. The CDR3 is 12 amino acids. CDR1 is SQVTM, CDR2 ANQGSEA, per germline. The V gene lost 7 bases and the J gene lost 1 base, with 10 bases spanning the gap. Here the CDR3 reads CSAGGLNYGYTF. CDR3 in DNA: TGCAGCGCCGGCGGGCTTAACTATGGCTACACCTTC.

The V call is TRBV18, the J call TRBJ2-1; 11 bases line up with TRBD2. This CDR3 contains 16 residues. From germline, CDR1 is KGHSH and CDR2 LQKENI. V lost 5 bases and J lost 4; bases outside the gene matches: 7. This chain's CDR3 is CASSAGTSGTYNEQFF. For the CDR3, the DNA is TGTGCCAGCTCAGCAGGGACTAGCGGCACTTACAATGAGCAGTTCTTC.

The chain recombines TRBV9 with TRBJ2-5; unclear D gene. The germline CDR1 and CDR2 sequences are SGDLS and YYNGEE. This CDR3 comprises 15 residues. V was trimmed by 4 bases and J by 0 bases, leaving 13 bases between them. This CDR3 is CASSPTIRDQETQYF. The CDR3 DNA is TGTGCCAGCAGCCCAACCATTAGAGACCAAGAGACCCAGTACTTC.

This chain links TRBV27 with TRBJ2-4, with a weak D call TRBD1 (6 bases). The V and J ends lost 4 bases and 7 bases respectively, with 20 bases between them. The germline gives CDR1 MNHEY, CDR2 SMNVEV (reference sequence). The CDR3 is 16 amino acids. Written as DNA, the CDR3 is TGTGCCAGCAGTTCAGGGACCTCAAAGAGGGGGAACATTCAGTACTTC. Translation: CASSSGTSKRGNIQYF.

The CDR3 nucleotides are TGCAGCGCCAACCCGAGCGGGAGGAATGAGCAGTACTTC. As protein: CSANPSGRNEQYF. The rearrangement joins TRBV29-1 to TRBJ2-7; 9 nucleotides agree with TRBD2. From germline, CDR1 is SQVTM and CDR2 ANQGSEA. This CDR3 has 13 residues. The V segment lost 7 bases and the J segment 7 bases; nucleotides outside the gene matches: 11.

In its sample, this clonotype was seen a few times. The CDR3 protein is CSVESSGAYNEQYF. CDR3 nucleotide sequence: TGCAGCGTTGAGTCTAGCGGCGCATACAATGAGCAGTACTTC. The chain uses TRBV29-1 and TRBJ2-1; 7 positions match TRBD2. The J call may be faulty, since TRBJ2-7 better matches the DNA end. Germline V gene lookup returns CDR1 SQVTM and CDR2 ANQGSEA. This CDR3 contains 14 residues.

This clonotype has just a few counts. The chain recombines TRBV7-3 with TRBJ2-1; D assignment may be TRBD1 or TRBD2 (5 bases each). This CDR3 region has 14 residues. Per the germline V gene, CDR1 is SGHTA and CDR2 is FQGTGA. The V end was cut by 2 bases, the J end by 4 bases, with 9 bases between. CDR3 residues: CASSLLEGYNEQFF. In DNA, the CDR3 is TGTGCCAGCAGCTTACTAGAGGGGTACAATGAGCAGTTCTTC.

This clonotype was detected a few times. The gene calls are TRBV4-2 and TRBJ2-1; 12 bases fit TRBD2. CDR1 and CDR2 from the germline V gene are LGHNA and YNFKEQ. There are 16 residues in the CDR3. J lost 3 bases, V lost 8 bases, and 8 bases had no gene match. CDR3 sequence reads: CASGRTSGNLYNEQFF. CDR3 sequence (DNA): TGTGCCAGCGGTCGGACTAGCGGGAATCTCTACAATGAGCAGTTCTTC.

The rearrangement joins TRBV5-1 to TRBJ2-7; 10 bases fit TRBD1. Trimming cost V 4 bases and J 5 bases; bases outside gene matches: 3. Germline values: CDR1 SGHRS, CDR2 YFSETQ. The CDR3 runs to 13 residues. CDR3 residues: CASSGDRGDEQYF. The CDR3 nucleotides are TGCGCCAGCAGCGGGGACAGGGGAGACGAGCAGTACTTC. Looking up the rest from reference TRBV5-1 and TRBJ2-7 gives the full variable domain: KAGVTQTPRYLIKTRGQQVTLSCSPISGHRSVSWYQQTPGQGLQFLFEYFSETQRNKGNFPGRFSGRQFSNSRSEMNVSTLELGDSALYLCASSGDRGDEQYFGPGTRLTVT.

Notes on this clonotype: Sequence at one end of the junction differs from germline and may be a read error. This sequence joins TRBV6-2 or TRBV6-3 and TRBJ2-3; TRBD2 agrees at 8 bases. Germline V gene data show CDR1 as MNHEY and CDR2 as SVGEGT. This CDR3 has 15 amino acids. The CDR3 is CASRASQLAADMQYF. The DNA of the CDR3 is TGTGCCAGCAGGGCCAGCCAACTAGCGGCGGATATGCAGTATTTT.